The sequence of this T cell receptor beta chain was determined in a study of blood T cell repertoires in COVID-19 (dated by TCRdb to 2020 to 2022). With respect to the entire study: The collaborator samples originated in the United States, Italy and Spain and spanned the acute and convalescent phases of COVID-19. The prospective study material was composed of cDNA or gDNA derived from T cells, B-cell-depleted T cells, or PBMCs. Subjects who had been exposed to COVID-19, were actively infected with it, or had recovered from it provided the deeply sampled blood TCRbeta repertoires that made up the dataset. The repertoires were made available in a free public database intended to serve as a resource for research on the immune response to SARS-CoV-2. Samples came from the ongoing ImmuneRACE study (first 160 participants) plus 1,254 subjects from 6 global collaborators. A de-identified subject ID, COVID-19 status, age in years and sex were almost always included in the sample metadata. HLA class I and class II types, where available, came from metadata supplied by the sample provider rather than from assay-based typing. Here is what the overall study found, with its caveats: The quantity of clinical and demographic metadata differed by source and by participant and was supplied without curation.

In Seattle, one collaborating source enrolled patients while the infection was active and tracked those patients longitudinally over the course of disease. Each collaborating institution followed its own protocols to collect whole blood in K2EDTA tubes. Collaborator samples were shipped for TCRbeta analysis as frozen whole blood, isolated PBMCs, or DNA extracted from either sample type. A note on this clone: There is no known antigen for this receptor. No much larger clonotype is one base removed from it; base qualities were not supplied.

TCRbeta CDR3 regions were amplified from genomic DNA by means of the immunoSEQ Assay, a bias-controlled multiplex PCR. As for the authors' bioinformatics: The number of nucleated cells in each sample was estimated by amplification of reference gene primers within the assay. To quantify the absolute abundance of each unique TCRbeta CDR3 rearrangement, sequence reads were collapsed and filtered. For each sample, productive Simpson clonality was calculated as the square root of Simpson's diversity index across productive rearrangements. The clones in this table, taken by TCRdb from immuneACCESS, are in-frame only. Not every clone is retained; where verified, under half of the shortfall comes from an unresolved V gene, and the cause of the rest is unknown. The V and J calls and clone size come from that table; D and trimming were worked out from the DNA. The sample includes 310,000 or so clones, with about 89% observed a single time. Of the sample, 2.2% falls within the top ten clones.

V was cut back by 3 bases and J by 9 bases, leaving a gap of 16 bases between them. Including the terminal cysteine and phenylalanine, the CDR3 comprises 13 residues. Here the CDR3 DNA is all that survives: 39 bases in frame from base 1. CDR1 and CDR2, per the germline V gene, are SQVTM and ANQGSEA. The sample taken for sequencing was peripheral blood. Recombination connected TRBV29-1 to TRBJ2-3, and possibly TRBD2, on 5 matching bases. The receptor was isolated from a woman aged 30 to 39 with COVID-19, enrolled during active disease. The CDR3 protein: CSVDRPKPGTQYF. The DNA sequence is TGCAGCGTTGACCGGCCCAAGCCGGGGACGCAGTATTTT.